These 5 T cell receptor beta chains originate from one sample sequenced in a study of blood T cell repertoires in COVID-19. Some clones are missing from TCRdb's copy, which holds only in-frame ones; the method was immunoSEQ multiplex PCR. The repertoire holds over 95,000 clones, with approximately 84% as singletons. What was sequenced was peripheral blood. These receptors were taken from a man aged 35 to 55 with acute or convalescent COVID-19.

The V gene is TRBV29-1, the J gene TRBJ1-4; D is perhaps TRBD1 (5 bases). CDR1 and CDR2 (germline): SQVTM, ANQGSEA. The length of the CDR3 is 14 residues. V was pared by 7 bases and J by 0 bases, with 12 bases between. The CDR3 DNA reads TGCAGCGCCGGGACTGCCCCAACTAATGAAAAACTGTTTTTT. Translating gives CSAGTAPTNEKLFF.

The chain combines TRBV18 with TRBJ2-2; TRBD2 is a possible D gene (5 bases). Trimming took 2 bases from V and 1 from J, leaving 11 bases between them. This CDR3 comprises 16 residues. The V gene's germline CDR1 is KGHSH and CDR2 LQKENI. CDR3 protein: CASSPLGGLNTGELFF. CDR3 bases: TGTGCCAGCTCACCATTAGGAGGATTGAACACCGGGGAGCTGTTTTTT. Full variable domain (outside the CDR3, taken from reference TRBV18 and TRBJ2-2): NAGVMQNPRHLVRRRGQEARLRCSPMKGHSHVYWYRQLPEEGLKFMVYLQKENIIDESGMPKERFSAEFPKEGPSILRIQQVVRGDSAAYFCASSPLGGLNTGELFFGEGSRLTVL.

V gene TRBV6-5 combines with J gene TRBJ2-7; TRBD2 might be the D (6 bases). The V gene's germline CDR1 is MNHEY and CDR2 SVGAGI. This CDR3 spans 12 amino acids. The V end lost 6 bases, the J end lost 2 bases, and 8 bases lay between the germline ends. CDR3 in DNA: TGTGCCAGCAGCCGCGGGACCTACGAGCAGTACTTC. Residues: CASSRGTYEQYF.

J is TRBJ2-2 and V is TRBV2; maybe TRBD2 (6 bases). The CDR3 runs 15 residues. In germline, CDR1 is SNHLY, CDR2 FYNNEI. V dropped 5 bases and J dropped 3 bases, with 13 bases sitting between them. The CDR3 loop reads CASSRGGLDTGELFF. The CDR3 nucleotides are TGTGCCAGCAGTCGTGGGGGGTTGGACACCGGGGAGCTGTTTTTT.

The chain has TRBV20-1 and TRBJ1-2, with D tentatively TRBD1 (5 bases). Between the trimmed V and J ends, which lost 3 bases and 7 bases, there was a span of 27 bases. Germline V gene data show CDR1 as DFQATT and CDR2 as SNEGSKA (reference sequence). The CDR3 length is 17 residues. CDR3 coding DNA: TGCAGTGCTAGTGCGGGGACCCCCATCAGCGGGTCGGGTGGCTACACCTTC. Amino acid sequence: CSASAGTPISGSGGYTF.